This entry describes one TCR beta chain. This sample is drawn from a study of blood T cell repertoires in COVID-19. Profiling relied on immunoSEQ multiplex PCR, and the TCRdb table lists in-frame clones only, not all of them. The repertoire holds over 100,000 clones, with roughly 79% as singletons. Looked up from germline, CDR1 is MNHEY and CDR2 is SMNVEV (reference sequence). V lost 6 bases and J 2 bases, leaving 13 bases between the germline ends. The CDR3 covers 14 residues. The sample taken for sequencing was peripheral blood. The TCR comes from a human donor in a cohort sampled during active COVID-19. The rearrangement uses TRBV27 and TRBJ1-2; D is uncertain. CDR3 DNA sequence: TGTGCCAGCAGGAACTTCGACGGGAACTATGGCTACACCTTC. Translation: CASRNFDGNYGYTF.